The 21 T cell receptor beta chains in this list originate from one sample, sequenced in a study of T cell responses to AZD1222 COVID-19 vaccine. Profiled with immunoSEQ multiplex PCR; TCRdb holds only in-frame clones, not every one. The sample shows 150,000 to 180,000 clones, 90% of them seen only once. This specimen consisted of peripheral blood, obtained 28 days after the second AZD1222 dose. These receptors were obtained from an adult who received the AZD1222 COVID-19 vaccine.

This clone is a singleton in its sample. The chain links TRBV2 to TRBJ1-1; D is perhaps TRBD1 (5 bases). V was trimmed by 9 bases and J by 4 bases, leaving 12 bases between them. Germline assignment: CDR1 SNHLY and CDR2 FYNNEI. The CDR3 is 12 residues long. CDR3 sequence (DNA): TGTGCCAGAGCCCGGGGGGGCACTGAAGCTTTCTTT. This sequence encodes CARARGGTEAFF.

This chain connects TRBV9 to TRBJ1-2; weak D call: TRBD1 (6 bases). From germline, CDR1 is SGDLS and CDR2 YYNGEE. Trimming removed 6 bases from V and 7 bases from J, with 13 bases in between. The CDR3 contains 12 residues. The CDR3 nucleotides are TGTGCCAGCACCCCACAGGGCCCTGGCTACACCTTC. This sequence encodes CASTPQGPGYTF.

This clone was seen a handful of times. The chain couples TRBV5-8 to TRBJ2-2, with D perhaps matching TRBD1 or TRBD2 (5 bases each). The V end was cut by 1 base, the J end by 0 bases, with 16 bases between. Germline values: CDR1 SGHTS, CDR2 YDEGEE. The CDR3 loop spans 18 amino acids. CDR3 amino acids: CASSLHKGTTSNTGELFF. The CDR3 DNA sequence: TGTGCCAGCAGCTTGCATAAAGGGACGACCTCGAACACCGGGGAGCTGTTTTTT.

The chain employs TRBV7-8 and TRBJ2-5, with 7 nucleotides matching TRBD1. This CDR3 is built from 13 residues. CDR1 and CDR2 from the germline V gene are SGHVS and FQNEAQ. The junction had 7 bases not matched to a gene; V was cut back by 8 bases and J by 4 bases. Here the CDR3 DNA reads TGTGCCAGCCTGCGGACAGGTGGAGAGACCCAGTACTTC. It codes for CASLRTGGETQYF.

This clone was seen a single time. The chain has TRBV9 and TRBJ1-6; unclear D gene. V dropped 3 bases and J dropped 7 bases, with 5 bases sitting between them. Germline V gene sequence: CDR1 SGDLS, CDR2 YYNGEE. The CDR3 loop spans 12 amino acids. The CDR3 nucleotides are TGTGCCAGCAGCGAAATGAATTCACCCCTCCACTTT. It specifies CASSEMNSPLHF.

The rearrangement joins TRBV6-1 to TRBJ2-7; TRBD2 is a possible D gene (6 bases). The germline V and J ends were trimmed by 5 bases and 0 bases, with 14 bases remaining between them. Germline V gives CDR1 MNHNS, CDR2 SASEGT. The CDR3 is 15 residues long. DNA of the CDR3: TGTGCCAGCAGTTCCCCGGGACTTAGCTCCTACGAGCAGTACTTC. Amino acid sequence: CASSSPGLSSYEQYF.

The chain links TRBV15 to TRBJ2-1; the match to TRBD2 covers 7 bases. The CDR3 loop spans 14 amino acids. Germline trimming cut 3 bases from V and 2 bases from J; bases unmatched to any gene: 1. Germline CDR1 LNHNV, CDR2 YYDKDF (reference sequence). In DNA, the CDR3 is TGTGCCACCAGCAGGGGGGGGGCCTACAATGAGCAGTTCTTC. It codes for CATSRGGAYNEQFF.

The gene calls are TRBV13 and TRBJ2-2, with D perhaps matching TRBD1 or TRBD2 (6 bases each). V lost 5 bases, J lost 5 bases, and 21 bases lay in between. Germline loops: CDR1 PRHDT, CDR2 FYEKMQ (reference sequence). The CDR3 is 17 amino acids. The DNA for the CDR3 is TGTGCCAGCAGCCTCCGGAGGGGGAAAACGAGGACCGGGGAGCTGTTTTTT. Translation: CASSLRRGKTRTGELFF.

V and J are TRBV9 and TRBJ2-3, with 8 bases that match TRBD2. The CDR3 sequence is 17 residues long. The germline gives CDR1 SGDLS, CDR2 YYNGEE. Trimming removed 4 bases from V and 0 bases from J; junction bases left unmatched: 10. In nucleotides, the CDR3 is TGTGCCAGCAGCCCCTCGGGGGGGGGTTGGAGCACAGATACGCAGTATTTT. The encoded protein is CASSPSGGGWSTDTQYF.

The chain employs TRBV11-2 and TRBJ1-2; no clear D. V lost 4 bases, J lost 0 bases, and 12 bases lay in between. This CDR3 is built from 15 residues. Germline CDR1 and CDR2: SGHAT and FQNNGV. Here the CDR3 reads CASSSEVSANYGYTF. The CDR3 DNA follows: TGTGCCAGCAGCTCGGAGGTGAGCGCTAACTATGGCTACACCTTC.

The chain carries TRBV2 and TRBJ2-2; 8 bases map to TRBD1. The CDR3 consists of 13 residues. Germline trimming cut 9 bases from V and 5 bases from J; bases unmatched to any gene: 5. CDR1 and CDR2 (germline): SNHLY, FYNNEI. The CDR3 region is CASNGQGTGELFF. CDR3 in DNA: TGTGCCAGTAACGGACAGGGTACCGGGGAGCTGTTTTTT.

A note on this clone: At the DNA level, this CDR3 is encoded by other sequences in the same sample as well. The rearrangement joins TRBV6-5 to TRBJ1-5, with D unclear. CDR3 length: 14 residues. Germline V gene lookup returns CDR1 MNHEY and CDR2 SVGAGI. V was shortened by 0 bases and J by 1 base, with 4 bases between the two germline ends. The CDR3 loop reads CASSYSGSNQPQHF. The CDR3 DNA is TGTGCCAGCAGTTACTCAGGGAGCAATCAGCCCCAGCATTTT.

The chain uses TRBV4-1 and TRBJ1-1; D gene uncertain. Germline lookup yields CDR1 MGHRA and CDR2 YSYEKL. CDR3 size: 13 residues. The V end lost 1 base, the J end lost 1 base, and 4 bases lay between the germline ends. The CDR3 coding sequence is TGCGCCAGCAGCCAAGGACGGAACACTGAAGCTTTCTTT. This encodes CASSQGRNTEAFF.

This sequence joins TRBV7-9 and TRBJ1-5; possibly TRBD1 for D (6 bases). Trimming pared 4 bases from V and 0 bases from J, leaving 13 bases between. The CDR3 consists of 16 residues. Germline V gene lookup returns CDR1 SEHNR and CDR2 FQNEAQ (reference sequence). The CDR3 protein is CASSSGAPRSNQPQHF. For the CDR3, the DNA is TGTGCCAGCAGCTCGGGGGCGCCCCGTAGCAATCAGCCCCAGCATTTT.

V usage is TRBV10-3 and J usage is TRBJ1-2, with a possible D match to TRBD1 (5 bases). This CDR3 has 13 amino acids. Looked up from germline, CDR1 is ENHRY and CDR2 is SYGVKD. Deletions cut 9 bases from V and 0 bases from J, with 11 bases between. The CDR3 spells CAMKDTANYGYTF. The DNA of the CDR3 is TGTGCCATGAAGGACACAGCTAACTATGGCTACACCTTC.

The chain combines TRBV19 with TRBJ2-1; D is ambiguous. This CDR3 has 13 residues. V lost 4 bases to trimming and J lost 6 bases, with 10 bases between them. CDR1 and CDR2 (germline): LNHDA, SQIVND (reference sequence). The CDR3, as DNA: TGTGCCAGTAGTAGATCTTGGGTCAATGAGCAGTTCTTC. This sequence encodes CASSRSWVNEQFF.

The chain joins TRBV9 to TRBJ1-2; no firm D call. CDR3 length equals 13 residues. Germline V lookup: CDR1 SGDLS, CDR2 YYNGEE. V lost 4 bases and J 7 bases, leaving 14 bases between the germline ends. The CDR3 region is CASSPTWRSGYTF. CDR3 sequence (DNA): TGTGCCAGCAGCCCGACGTGGAGGTCTGGCTACACCTTC. The whole variable domain, remainder taken from reference TRBV9 and TRBJ1-2, is DSGVTQTPKHLITATGQRVTLRCSPRSGDLSVYWYQQSLDQGLQFLIQYYNGEERAKGNILERFSAQQFPDLHSELNLSSLELGDSALYFCASSPTWRSGYTFGSGTRLTVV.

This sequence joins TRBV7-6 and TRBJ2-5, with unresolved D. V was trimmed by 1 base and J by 1 base, leaving 10 bases between them. The CDR3 is 15 amino acids. Germline loops: CDR1 SGHVS, CDR2 FNYEAQ. CDR3 sequence reads: CASSLVAVIQETQYF. CDR3 sequence (DNA): TGTGCCAGCAGCTTAGTGGCGGTGATCCAAGAGACCCAGTACTTC.

The chain links TRBV6-4 to TRBJ2-1, with D possibly TRBD2 on 6 matching bases. The germline CDR1 and CDR2 sequences are MRHNA and SNTAGT. The V and J ends lost 0 bases and 2 bases respectively, with 17 bases between them. The CDR3 consists of 18 residues. The DNA for the CDR3 is TGTGCCAGCAGTGACTCGAGGGTGGGAGGCAGCACCTACAATGAGCAGTTCTTC. Translating it yields CASSDSRVGGSTYNEQFF.

The V gene is TRBV10-2, the J gene TRBJ1-4; no clear D gene. CDR3 length equals 16 residues. Germline CDR1 reads WSHSY; CDR2 reads SAAADI. V gave up 2 bases and J gave up 5 bases, with 15 bases separating them. In DNA, the CDR3 is TGCGCCAGCAGTGAGCGGGTCGGGGTTGAGAATGAAAAACTGTTTTTT. This encodes CASSERVGVENEKLFF.

This clone has a single count. J is TRBJ2-2 and V is TRBV7-3; 7 nucleotides align to TRBD1. The CDR3 has 15 amino acids. V shed 5 bases, J shed 5 bases, and the junction held 8 bases outside the gene matches. Germline CDR1 SGHTA, CDR2 FQGTGA. The CDR3 protein is CASSQAYRGTGELFF. The CDR3 nucleotides are TGTGCCAGCAGCCAAGCTTACAGGGGAACCGGGGAGCTGTTTTTT.